This T cell receptor (beta chain) emerged from a study of cytomegalovirus exposure and HLA in healthy donors. Broader study findings: Upon later analysis, TCR association rates were observed to vary by HLA locus, being highest for DRB1 and lowest for HLA-C.

The primer mix had 60 Vbeta and 13 Jbeta primers. Assay: immunoSEQ multiplex PCR; the TCRdb copy retains only in-frame clones and omits some. The sample records 200,000 to 250,000 clones, 70% to 85% being singletons. Regarding this clone: Its antigen remains unknown.

The CDR3 extends over 17 amino acids. Trimming cost V 1 base and J 0 bases, with 13 bases left between them. Per germline, CDR1 SEHNR and CDR2 FQNEAQ (reference sequence). The chain is built from TRBV7-9 and TRBJ1-5; unclear D gene. The TCR comes from a woman between 40 and 55 years old in good health and CMV-seronegative. The sequenced sample consisted of PBMCs. CDR3 sequence (DNA): TGTGCCAGCAGCTTAGTAGGGTCAGACTATAGCAATCAGCCCCAGCATTTT. It encodes CASSLVGSDYSNQPQHF.